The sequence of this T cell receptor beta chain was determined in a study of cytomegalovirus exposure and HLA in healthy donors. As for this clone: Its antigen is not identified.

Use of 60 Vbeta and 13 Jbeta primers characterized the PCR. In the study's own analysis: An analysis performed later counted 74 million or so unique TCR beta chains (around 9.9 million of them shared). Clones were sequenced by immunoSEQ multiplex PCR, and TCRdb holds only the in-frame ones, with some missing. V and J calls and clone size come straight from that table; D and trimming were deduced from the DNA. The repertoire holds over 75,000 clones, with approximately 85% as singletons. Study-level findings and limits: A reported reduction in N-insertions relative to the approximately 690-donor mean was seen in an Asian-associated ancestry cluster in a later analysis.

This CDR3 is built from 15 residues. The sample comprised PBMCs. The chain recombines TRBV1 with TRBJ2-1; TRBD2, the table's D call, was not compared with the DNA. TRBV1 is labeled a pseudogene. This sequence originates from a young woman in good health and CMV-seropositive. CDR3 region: CTSSQATGLAGGRFF. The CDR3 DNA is TGCACCAGCAGCCAAGCCACGGGACTAGCGGGGGGGAGGTTCTTC.